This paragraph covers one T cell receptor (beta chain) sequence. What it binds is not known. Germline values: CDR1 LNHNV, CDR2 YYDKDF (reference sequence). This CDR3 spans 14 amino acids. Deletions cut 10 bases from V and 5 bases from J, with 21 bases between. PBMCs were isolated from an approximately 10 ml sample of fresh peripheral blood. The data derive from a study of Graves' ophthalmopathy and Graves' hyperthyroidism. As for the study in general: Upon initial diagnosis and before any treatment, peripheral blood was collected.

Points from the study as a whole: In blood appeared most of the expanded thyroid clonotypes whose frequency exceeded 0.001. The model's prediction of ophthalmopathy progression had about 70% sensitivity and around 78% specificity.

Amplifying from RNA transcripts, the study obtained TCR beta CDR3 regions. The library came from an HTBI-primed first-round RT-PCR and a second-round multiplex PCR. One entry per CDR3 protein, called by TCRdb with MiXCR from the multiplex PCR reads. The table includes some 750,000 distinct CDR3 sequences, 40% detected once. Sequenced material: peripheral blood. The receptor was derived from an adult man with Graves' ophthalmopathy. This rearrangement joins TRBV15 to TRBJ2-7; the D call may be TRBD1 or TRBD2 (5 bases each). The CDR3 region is CASSSWDGTDEQYF. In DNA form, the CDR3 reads TGTGCCAGCTCAAGCTGGGATGGGACCGACGAGCAGTACTTC.